What follows are 16 T cell receptor beta chains derived from one specimen sequenced in a study of regulatory T cells in long-lasting Graves disease. Time point noted: newly diagnosed GD, antithyroid drugs for less than 3 months. PBMC RNA was the source of the TCR library. The TCR beta library used iRepertoire HTBI primers with Arm-PCR amplification of CDR3. Each CDR3 protein gets one entry after TCRdb re-called the multiplex PCR reads with MiXCR. Of 400,000 to 650,000 distinct CDR3 sequences in the sample, about 16% were seen once. These data are also associated with another study on T cells in Graves' hyperthyroidism and ophthalmopathy.

The sequencing used peripheral blood mononuclear cells (PBMCs), collected at new diagnosis, from a patient treated with antithyroid drugs. These receptors were obtained from a woman aged 35-65 years with Graves disease.

The chain joins TRBV4-2 to TRBJ2-3; no clear D. The CDR3 is 12 residues long. CDR1 is LGHNA, CDR2 YNFKEQ, per germline. V shed 3 bases and J shed 2 bases, with 3 bases lying between them. The DNA for the CDR3 is TGTGCCAGCAGCCATCTCACAGATACGCAGTATTTT. This codes for CASSHLTDTQYF.

The chain employs TRBV27 and TRBJ2-7, with D perhaps given as TRBD1 or TRBD2 (6 bases each). CDR1 and CDR2 from the germline V gene are MNHEY and SMNVEV (reference sequence). Trimming removed 3 bases from V and 2 bases from J, with 11 bases in between. CDR3 length equals 14 residues. The CDR3 DNA sequence: TGTGCCAGCAGTTTTCTGGGGGGCACCTACGAGCAGTACTTC. Its translation: CASSFLGGTYEQYF.

There are a few counts of this clonotype. An end of the junction differs from the germline gene, which may be a read error. This rearrangement joins TRBV6-2 or TRBV6-3 to TRBJ1-1; D may be TRBD1 (5 bases). In germline, CDR1 is MNHEY, CDR2 SVGEGT. This CDR3 region has 16 residues. This CDR3 is CASSYLGSGLNAEAFF. For the CDR3, the DNA is TGTGCCAGCAGTTACTTGGGGTCAGGGCTGAACGCTGAAGCTTTCTTT.

This clonotype was counted at least ten times. The chain employs TRBV6-5 and TRBJ2-5; D unclear. The CDR3 has 14 amino acids. V lost 0 bases to trimming and J lost 3 bases, with 8 bases between them. Germline CDR1 reads MNHEY; CDR2 reads SVGAGI. The CDR3, as DNA: TGTGCCAGCAGTTACTCCCCCACGAAAGAGACCCAGTACTTC. It is translated as CASSYSPTKETQYF.

This clonotype came up a few times. The chain employs TRBV20-1 and TRBJ1-4, with D possibly being TRBD1 (5 bases). The CDR3 is 14 residues long. Looked up from germline, CDR1 is DFQATT and CDR2 is SNEGSKA (reference sequence). The V gene lost 0 bases and the J gene lost 7 bases, with 12 bases spanning the gap. CDR3 coding DNA: TGCAGTGCTAGAGATTCTGGGGCGGGTGAAAAACTGTTTTTT. Its protein is CSARDSGAGEKLFF.

In its sample, this clonotype was seen many times. This rearrangement joins TRBV20-1 to TRBJ2-5; D may be TRBD1 (6 bases). V lost 6 bases to trimming and J lost 3 bases, with 17 bases between them. The CDR3 length is 14 residues. Germline values: CDR1 DFQATT, CDR2 SNEGSKA (reference sequence). CDR3 sequence reads: CSASNRDGEETQYF. The CDR3 DNA reads TGCAGTGCAAGCAACAGGGATGGGGAAGAGACCCAGTACTTC.

This clonotype occurred a few times. This CDR3 reads CASSLTGAVSYNEQFF. CDR3 sequence (DNA): TGTGCCAGTAGTCTGACAGGGGCAGTCTCCTACAATGAGCAGTTCTTC. The V gene is TRBV19, the J gene TRBJ2-1; 8 bases fit TRBD1. The CDR3 totals 16 residues. The germline V gene encodes CDR1 LNHDA and CDR2 SQIVND (reference sequence). Losses at the gene ends were 5 bases for V and 0 bases for J; bases not matched to a gene: 6.

This clonotype was detected ten times or more. The chain is built from TRBV6-1 and TRBJ1-1; the match to TRBD1 covers 11 bases. The V gene end was trimmed by 8 bases and the J gene end by 3 bases; junction bases not matched to a gene: 2. CDR1 is MNHNS and CDR2 is SASEGT in the germline V gene. CDR3 length: 13 residues. The CDR3 DNA sequence: TGTGCCAGCGTGGGACAGGGGGACACTGAAGCTTTCTTT. Protein product: CASVGQGDTEAFF.

There are many counts of this clonotype. The V call is TRBV7-9, the J call TRBJ1-2; D perhaps matches TRBD1 (6 bases). The CDR3 sequence is 15 residues long. V dropped 5 bases and J dropped 2 bases, with 15 bases sitting between them. Germline V gives CDR1 SEHNR, CDR2 FQNEAQ (reference sequence). The CDR3 DNA reads as TGTGCCAGCAGCACGCCCGGGGGGCGCAACTATGGCTACACCTTC. Residues: CASSTPGGRNYGYTF.

This clonotype was counted at least ten times. The chain employs TRBV11-2 and TRBJ1-1; 7 positions agree with TRBD1. This CDR3 is built from 15 residues. CDR1 is SGHAT, CDR2 FQNNGV, per germline. The V gene end was trimmed by 5 bases and the J gene end by 1 base; junction bases not matched to a gene: 7. The CDR3 protein is CASSPKQGQNTEAFF. The CDR3, as DNA: TGTGCCAGCAGCCCTAAACAGGGGCAGAACACTGAAGCTTTCTTT.

The sample holds many counts of this clonotype. The J gene is TRBJ2-5, the V gene TRBV2, with D possibly being TRBD1 (5 bases). CDR3 length equals 14 residues. Germline-derived CDR1 and CDR2 are SNHLY and FYNNEI. Trimming shortened V by 6 bases and J by 4 bases, and 15 bases separated the two germline ends. The CDR3 sequence: CASRAQTAGETQYF. DNA of the CDR3: TGTGCCAGCAGAGCCCAGACAGCCGGAGAGACCCAGTACTTC.

This clonotype has a handful of counts. The chain couples TRBV6-1 to TRBJ1-5, with TRBD1 matching over 7 bases. This CDR3 comprises 19 residues. V trimming: 6 bases; J trimming: 1 base; junction bases outside the gene matches: 18. Germline V CDR1 and CDR2: MNHNS, SASEGT. The CDR3 is CASRQYRGGIGKSNQPQHF. The CDR3 DNA follows: TGTGCCAGCAGACAATACAGGGGTGGTATAGGTAAAAGCAATCAGCCCCAGCATTTT.

This sequence joins TRBV2 and TRBJ1-2; D call uncertain. CDR1 is SNHLY, CDR2 FYNNEI, per germline. V dropped 3 bases and J dropped 1 base, with 6 bases sitting between them. The CDR3 spans 13 residues. This CDR3 reads CASSDWINYGYTF. In DNA, the CDR3 is TGTGCCAGCAGTGATTGGATTAACTATGGCTACACCTTC.

This clonotype appeared many times. The chain joins TRBV29-1 to TRBJ2-7; TRBD1 or TRBD2 may be the D gene (5 bases each). Between the trimmed V and J ends, which lost 6 bases and 0 bases, there was a span of 15 bases. Germline values: CDR1 SQVTM, CDR2 ANQGSEA. This CDR3 spans 14 amino acids. CDR3 in amino acids: CSVLTVGGSYEQYF. CDR3 bases: TGCAGCGTACTGACAGTTGGGGGCTCCTACGAGCAGTACTTC.

This clonotype has a count of ten or more. The V and J genes are TRBV28 and TRBJ2-7; 7 positions match TRBD1. The germline V gene has CDR1 MDHEN and CDR2 SYDVKM. This CDR3 comprises 13 residues. V shed 6 bases and J 2 bases; nucleotides not matched to a gene: 4. CDR3 DNA: TGTGCCAGCAGCTTGACAGGGACCTACGAGCAGTACTTC. Translated, it gives CASSLTGTYEQYF. The variable domain in full, with the rest retrieved from reference TRBV28 and TRBJ2-7, is DVKVTQSSRYLVKRTGEKVFLECVQDMDHENMFWYRQDPGLGLRLIYFSYDVKMKEKGDIPEGYSVSREKKERFSLILESASTNQTSMYLCASSLTGTYEQYFGPGTRLTVT.

This clonotype came up many times. V gene TRBV6-2 or TRBV6-3 combines with J gene TRBJ1-1; no reliable D call. Germline loops: CDR1 MNHEY, CDR2 SVGEGT. This CDR3 contains 15 residues. The ends were cut back, 5 bases at V and 0 bases at J, with 13 bases in the middle. In DNA, the CDR3 is TGTGCCAGCAGTCCCCAAGGGTTTATGAACACTGAAGCTTTCTTT. This codes for CASSPQGFMNTEAFF.